This T cell receptor (beta chain) comes out of a study of CXCR3-negative and CXCR3-positive naive CD8 T cells. Points from the study as a whole: TRBV-TRBJ usage matched between naive CXCR3-negative and CXCR3-positive cells but not between memory cells. Naive subsets were similarly diverse, while memory CD8+ repertoires were much less diverse.

About this clonotype: Its antigen is as yet unknown.

The CDR3 sequence is 14 residues long. Germline-derived CDR1 and CDR2 are DFQATT and SNEGSKA (reference sequence). The TRB cDNA libraries were prepared by 5' RACE with UMI labels. After re-calling the 5' RACE reads, TCRdb lists one entry per CDR3 protein, DNA absent. The sample features some 56,000 distinct CDR3 sequences, with less than 25% in its top ten. This TCR was sampled from a human donor in good health. Some clones in this sample may be carry-over from other donors' samples. The chain joins TRBV20-1 to TRBJ2-7; TCRdb gives TRBD1 as the D gene, but with no DNA this cannot be confirmed. Sequencing used memory CD8+ T cells from blood. This chain's CDR3 is CSADRDRAGYEQYF.